This T cell receptor beta chain appears in the sequencing data of a study of neurological immune-mediated disorders. This clonotype was counted many times. Its antigen is not identified. Time point reported: longitudinal time-point 2. The unsorted libraries had their origin in 2 million PBMCs stored at -80 C. TCRdb ran MiXCR on the 5' RACE reads and lists one entry per CDR3 protein. This table holds 70,000 to 95,000 distinct CDR3 sequences, under 15% found once. The V gene lost 6 bases and the J gene lost 2 bases, with 29 bases spanning the gap. Germline V gives CDR1 MDHEN, CDR2 SYDVKM. This CDR3 spans 19 amino acids. Study findings and constraints: No expanded-clone CDR3 amino acid sequence recurred across subjects, suggesting private TCR-beta repertoires.

The chain couples TRBV28 to TRBJ2-7, with a weak D call TRBD2 (7 bases). This TCR derives from a female donor with HTLV-1-associated myelopathy (HAM/TSP). The specimen sequenced was PBMCs. CDR3 sequence: CASSSFGGGGQSFPYEQYF. The CDR3, as DNA: TGTGCCAGCAGCTCATTTGGGGGGGGCGGACAGTCTTTTCCCTACGAGCAGTACTTC.